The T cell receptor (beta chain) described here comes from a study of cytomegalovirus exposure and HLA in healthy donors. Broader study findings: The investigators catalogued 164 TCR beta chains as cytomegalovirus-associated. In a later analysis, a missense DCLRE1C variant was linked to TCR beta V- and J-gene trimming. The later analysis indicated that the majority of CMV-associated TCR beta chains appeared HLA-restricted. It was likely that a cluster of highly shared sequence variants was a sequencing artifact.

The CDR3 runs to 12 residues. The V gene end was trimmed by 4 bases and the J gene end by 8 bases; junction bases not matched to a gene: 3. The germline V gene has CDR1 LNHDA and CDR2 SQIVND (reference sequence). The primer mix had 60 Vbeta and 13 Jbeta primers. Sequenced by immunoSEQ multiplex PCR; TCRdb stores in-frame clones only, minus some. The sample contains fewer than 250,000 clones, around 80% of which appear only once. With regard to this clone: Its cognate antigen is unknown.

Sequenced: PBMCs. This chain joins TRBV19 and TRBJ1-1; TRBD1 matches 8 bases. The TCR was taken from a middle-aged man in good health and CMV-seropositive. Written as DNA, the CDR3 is TGTGCCAGTAGTACCGACAGGGGAGAAGCTTTCTTT. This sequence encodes CASSTDRGEAFF.